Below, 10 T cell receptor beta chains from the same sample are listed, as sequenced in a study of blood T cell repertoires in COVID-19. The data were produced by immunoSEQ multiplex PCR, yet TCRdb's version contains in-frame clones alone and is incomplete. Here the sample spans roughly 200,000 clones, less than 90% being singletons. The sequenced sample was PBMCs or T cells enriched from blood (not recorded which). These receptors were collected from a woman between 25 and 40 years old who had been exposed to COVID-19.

The CDR3 DNA sequence: TGCAGCGTCCGACAGGGGGCTAATGGCTACACCTTC. Its protein product is CSVRQGANGYTF. The rearrangement joins TRBV29-1 to TRBJ1-2; 10 bases map to TRBD1. The CDR3 contains 12 residues. With 6 bases clipped from V and 6 bases from J, the junction kept 4 bases outside the gene matches. Germline V lookup: CDR1 SQVTM, CDR2 ANQGSEA.

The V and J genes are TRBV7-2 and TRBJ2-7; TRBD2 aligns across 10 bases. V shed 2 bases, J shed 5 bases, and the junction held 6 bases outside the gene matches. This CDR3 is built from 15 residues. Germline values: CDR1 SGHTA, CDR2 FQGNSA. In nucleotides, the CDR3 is TGTGCCAGCAGCTTAAAAGCGGGGGGGCGGGACGAGCAGTACTTC. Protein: CASSLKAGGRDEQYF.

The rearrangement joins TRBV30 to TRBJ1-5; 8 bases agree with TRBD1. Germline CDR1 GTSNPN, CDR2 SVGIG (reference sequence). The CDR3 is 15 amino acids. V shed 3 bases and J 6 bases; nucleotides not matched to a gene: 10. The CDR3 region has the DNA TGTGCCTGGAGGCCAAGGACAGGGATTCCTCAGCCCCAGCATTTT. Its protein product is CAWRPRTGIPQPQHF. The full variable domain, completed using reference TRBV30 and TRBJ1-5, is SQTIHQWPATLVQPVGSPLSLECTVEGTSNPNLYWYRQAAGRGLQLLFYSVGIGQISSEVPQNLSASRPQDRQFILSSKKLLLSDSGFYLCAWRPRTGIPQPQHFGDGTRLSIL.

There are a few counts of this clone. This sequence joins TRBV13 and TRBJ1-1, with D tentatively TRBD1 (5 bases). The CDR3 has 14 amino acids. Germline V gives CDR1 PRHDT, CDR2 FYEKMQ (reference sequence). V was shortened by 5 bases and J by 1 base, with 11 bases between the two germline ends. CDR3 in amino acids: CASSHRQTNTEAFF. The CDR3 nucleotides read TGTGCCAGCAGCCACAGACAGACGAACACTGAAGCTTTCTTT.

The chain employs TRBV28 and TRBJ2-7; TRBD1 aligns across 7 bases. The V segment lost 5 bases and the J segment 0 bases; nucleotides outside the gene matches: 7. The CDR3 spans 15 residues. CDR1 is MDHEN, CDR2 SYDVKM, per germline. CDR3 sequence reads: CASSGRGWDSYEQYF. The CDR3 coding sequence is TGTGCCAGCAGTGGCAGGGGGTGGGACTCCTACGAGCAGTACTTC.

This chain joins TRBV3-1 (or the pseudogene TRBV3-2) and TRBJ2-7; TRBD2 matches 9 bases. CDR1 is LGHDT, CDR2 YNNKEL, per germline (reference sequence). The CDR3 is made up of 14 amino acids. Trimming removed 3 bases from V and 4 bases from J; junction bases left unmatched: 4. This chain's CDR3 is CASSQGSGGYEQYF. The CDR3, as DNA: TGTGCCAGCAGCCAGGGTAGCGGGGGATACGAGCAGTACTTC.

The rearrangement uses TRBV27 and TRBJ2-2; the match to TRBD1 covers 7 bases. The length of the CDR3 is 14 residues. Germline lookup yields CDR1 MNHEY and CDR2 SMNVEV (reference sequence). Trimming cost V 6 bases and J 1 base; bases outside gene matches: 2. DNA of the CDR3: TGTGCCAGCAGCTGGACAGGGAACACCGGGGAGCTGTTTTTT. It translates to CASSWTGNTGELFF.

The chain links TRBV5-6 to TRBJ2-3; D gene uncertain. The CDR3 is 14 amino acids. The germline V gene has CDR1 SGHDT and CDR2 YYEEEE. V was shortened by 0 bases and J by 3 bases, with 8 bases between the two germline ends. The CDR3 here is CASSLDSGTDTQYF. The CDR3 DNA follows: TGTGCCAGCAGCTTGGATTCCGGGACAGATACGCAGTATTTT.

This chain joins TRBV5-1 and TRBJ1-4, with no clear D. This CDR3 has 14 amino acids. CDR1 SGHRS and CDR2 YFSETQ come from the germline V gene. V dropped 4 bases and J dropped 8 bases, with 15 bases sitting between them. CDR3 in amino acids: CASSPERAREKLFF. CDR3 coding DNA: TGCGCCAGCAGCCCCGAGCGGGCGCGGGAAAAACTGTTTTTT.

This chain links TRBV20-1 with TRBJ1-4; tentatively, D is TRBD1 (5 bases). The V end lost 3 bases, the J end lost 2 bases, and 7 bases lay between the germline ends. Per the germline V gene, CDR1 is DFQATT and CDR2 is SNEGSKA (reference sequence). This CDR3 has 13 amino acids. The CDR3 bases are TGCAGTGCTAGTAGGGGTACTAATGAAAAACTGTTTTTT. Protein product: CSASRGTNEKLFF.